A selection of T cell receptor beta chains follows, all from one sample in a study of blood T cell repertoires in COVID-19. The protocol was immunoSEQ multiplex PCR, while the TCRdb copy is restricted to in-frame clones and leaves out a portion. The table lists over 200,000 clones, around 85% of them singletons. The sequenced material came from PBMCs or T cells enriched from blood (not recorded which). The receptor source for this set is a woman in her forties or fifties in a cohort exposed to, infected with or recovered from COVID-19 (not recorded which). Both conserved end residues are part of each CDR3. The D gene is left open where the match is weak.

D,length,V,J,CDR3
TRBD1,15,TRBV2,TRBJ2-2,CASRAGTGGSGELFF
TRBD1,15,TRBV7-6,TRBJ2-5,CASSLEGGAWETQYF
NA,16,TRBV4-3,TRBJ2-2,CASSQEPQGNTGELFF
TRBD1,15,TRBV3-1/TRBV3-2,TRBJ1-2,CASSQGQINNYGYTF
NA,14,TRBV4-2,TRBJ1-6,CASSPGRSNSPLHF
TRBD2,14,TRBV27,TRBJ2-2,CASSFGTSGGELFF
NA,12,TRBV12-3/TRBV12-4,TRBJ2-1,CASSLGGRSGFF
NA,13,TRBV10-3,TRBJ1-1,CAIADSGGTEAFF
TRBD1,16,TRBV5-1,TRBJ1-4,CASSLALPGTGEKLFF
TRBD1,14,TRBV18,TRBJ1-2,CASSPGQGAIGYTF
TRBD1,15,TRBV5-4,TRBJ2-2,CASSQDRTRGGELFF
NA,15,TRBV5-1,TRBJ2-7,CASSPQGGLSYEQYF
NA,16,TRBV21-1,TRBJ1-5,CASRGTGTGGNQPQHF
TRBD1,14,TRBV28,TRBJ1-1,CASTPTGGGTEAFF
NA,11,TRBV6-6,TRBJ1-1,CASSPGGEAFF
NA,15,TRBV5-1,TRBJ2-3,CASTQTPSSTDTQYF
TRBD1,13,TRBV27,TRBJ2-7,CASTGQGFYEQYF
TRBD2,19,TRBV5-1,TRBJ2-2,CASSLELAGGRSNTGELFF
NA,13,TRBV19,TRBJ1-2,CASSPGQTYGYTF
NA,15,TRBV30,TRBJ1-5,CAWSELGGNNQPQHF
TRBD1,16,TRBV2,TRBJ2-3,CASKPRGGQGRDTQYF
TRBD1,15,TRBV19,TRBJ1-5,CASINRGRDNQPQHF
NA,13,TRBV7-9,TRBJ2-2,CASSLSTVGELFF
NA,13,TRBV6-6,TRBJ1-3,CASTDSTENTIYF
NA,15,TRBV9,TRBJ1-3,CASSVASIAGNTIYF
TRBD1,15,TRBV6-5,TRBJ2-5,CASSLTGTGGETQYF
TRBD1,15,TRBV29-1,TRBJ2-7,CSVEAQDRVPREQYF
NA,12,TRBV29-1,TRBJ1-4,CSTWTRGEKLFF
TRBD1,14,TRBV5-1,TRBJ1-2,CASSPGQGSYGYTF
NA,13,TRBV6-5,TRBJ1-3,CASIRLQGNTIYF
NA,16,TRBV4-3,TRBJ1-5,CASSQDRVLPNQPQHF
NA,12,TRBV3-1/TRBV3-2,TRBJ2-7,CASSQGRYEQYF
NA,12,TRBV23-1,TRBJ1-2,CASSRVLYGYTF
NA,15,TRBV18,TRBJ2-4,CASSPLEGARVIQYF
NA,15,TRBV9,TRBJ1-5,CASSVGGGAGQPQHF
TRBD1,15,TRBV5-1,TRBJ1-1,CASSPGQGWSTEAFF
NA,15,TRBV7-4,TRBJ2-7,CASSLAVAQFYEQYF
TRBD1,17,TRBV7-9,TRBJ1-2,CASSLKRQGAPSAGYTF
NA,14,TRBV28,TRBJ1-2,CASSLTRRVNGYTF
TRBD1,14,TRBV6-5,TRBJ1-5,CASRDRGGNQPQHF
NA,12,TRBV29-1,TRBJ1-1,CSLTVANTEAFF
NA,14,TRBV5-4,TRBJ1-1,CASSPGEKNTEAFF
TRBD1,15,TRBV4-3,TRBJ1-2,CASSRGQGNLYGYTF
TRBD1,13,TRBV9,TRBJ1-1,CASSLDQGASAFF
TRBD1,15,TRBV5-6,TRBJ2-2,CASSDREQNTGELFF
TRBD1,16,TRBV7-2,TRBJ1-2,CASSLTGTGSYYGYTF
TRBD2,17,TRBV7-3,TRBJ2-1,CASSLATTGLANNEQFF
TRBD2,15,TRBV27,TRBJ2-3,CASSRGGAGSYTQYF